These 30 T cell receptor beta chains were all obtained from the same sample, sequenced in a study of blood T cells in healthy people across ages. Sample-barcoded 5' priming and a J-beta primer mix drove a second PCR of roughly 6 to 12 cycles. TCRdb re-analysed the 5' RACE reads in MiXCR, keeping a single row per CDR3 protein. The sample shows 1.2 million to 1.5 million distinct CDR3 sequences, 45% to 70% of them seen only once. Sequencing input: blood. The origin of the receptors is a man aged 18 to 35 in good health.

This rearrangement joins TRBV12-3 or TRBV12-4 to TRBJ2-7; D unresolved. Deletions cut 5 bases from V and 6 bases from J, with 11 bases between. The CDR3 runs to 12 residues. The DNA for the CDR3 is TGTGCCAGCAGTACCGGATCGGGCGAGCAGTACTTC. The encoded protein is CASSTGSGEQYF.

This rearrangement joins TRBV5-1 to TRBJ2-5, with 10 bases fitting TRBD2. The V gene's germline CDR1 is SGHRS and CDR2 YFSETQ. The CDR3 covers 18 residues. V shed 0 bases, J shed 0 bases, and the junction held 8 bases outside the gene matches. This CDR3 reads CASSLVGLAFRNQETQYF. As DNA, the CDR3 is TGCGCCAGCAGCTTGGTGGGACTAGCGTTTAGGAACCAAGAGACCCAGTACTTC.

The rearrangement links TRBV9 to TRBJ1-6; 9 bases fit TRBD1. Germline values: CDR1 SGDLS, CDR2 YYNGEE. V lost 4 bases and J lost 9; bases outside the gene matches: 5. The CDR3 runs 14 residues. The CDR3 reads CASSPRTGASPLHF. CDR3 nucleotide sequence: TGTGCCAGCAGCCCCCGGACAGGGGCTTCACCCCTCCACTTT.

The chain uses TRBV20-1 and TRBJ2-4; 12 bases line up with TRBD1. The CDR3 extends over 17 amino acids. In germline, CDR1 is DFQATT, CDR2 SNEGSKA (reference sequence). Trimming removed 2 bases from V and 5 bases from J; junction bases left unmatched: 10. The CDR3 sequence is CSARKLRDRGRENIQYF. As DNA, the CDR3 is TGCAGTGCTAGAAAGTTGAGGGACAGGGGGCGGGAAAACATTCAGTACTTC.

The V call is TRBV4-3, the J call TRBJ2-1, with TRBD2 identical over 9 bases. Germline CDR1 LGHNA, CDR2 YSLEER. J was trimmed by 7 bases and V by 4 bases; bases with no gene match: 8. CDR3 length equals 15 residues. CDR3 bases: TGCGCCAGCAGCCCCGTCGGCGGGGGGGCGAATGAGCAGTTCTTC. Its protein product is CASSPVGGGANEQFF.

This clonotype was seen a few times. The rearrangement joins TRBV12-3 or TRBV12-4 to TRBJ2-3; the D gene is possibly TRBD2 (6 bases). The ends were cut back, 6 bases at V and 1 base at J, with 11 bases in the middle. This CDR3 region has 14 residues. The CDR3: CASRPGLRTDTQYF. The CDR3 region has the DNA TGTGCCAGCAGGCCGGGACTCCGCACAGATACGCAGTATTTT.

This sequence joins TRBV20-1 and TRBJ2-7; 7 bases are a match to TRBD2. The J call is doubtful: the DNA matches TRBJ2-5 better. The germline CDR1 and CDR2 sequences are DFQATT and SNEGSKA (reference sequence). The CDR3 contains 15 residues. In DNA, the CDR3 is TGCAGTGCTAGAGATGGGAGGGTTTCGAGCGAGACCCAGTACTTC. Encoded protein: CSARDGRVSSETQYF.

The genes are TRBV9 and TRBJ2-3, with 7 bases matching TRBD2. This CDR3 region has 13 residues. The V segment lost 3 bases and the J segment 14 bases; nucleotides outside the gene matches: 12. The V gene's germline CDR1 is SGDLS and CDR2 YYNGEE. The CDR3 protein is CASSAPDPAGVYF. In nucleotides, the CDR3 is TGTGCCAGCAGCGCCCCGGACCCGGCGGGGGTGTATTTT.

This clonotype was observed once. This chain uses TRBV15 with TRBJ1-5; D gene uncertain. CDR3 length: 13 amino acids. Per germline, CDR1 LNHNV and CDR2 YYDKDF (reference sequence). The V and J ends lost 6 bases and 5 bases respectively, with 11 bases between them. The CDR3 nucleotides read TGTGCCACCAGTGAGAGTGTCTATCAGCCCCAGCATTTT. As protein: CATSESVYQPQHF. Filled out from reference TRBV15 and TRBJ1-5, the complete variable domain reads DAMVIQNPRYQVTQFGKPVTLSCSQTLNHNVMYWYQQKSSQAPKLLFHYYDKDFNNEADTPDNFQSRRPNTSFCFLDIRSPGLGDTAMYLCATSESVYQPQHFGDGTRLSIL.

V usage is TRBV7-7 and J usage is TRBJ1-4; D is unresolved. Germline assignment: CDR1 SSHAT and CDR2 FNYEAQ (reference sequence). With 2 bases removed from V and 8 bases from J, the gap between germline ends came to 18 bases. The CDR3 sequence is 16 residues long. CDR3 residues: CASSLLPSTACEKLFF. DNA for the CDR3: TGTGCCAGCAGCTTATTACCCAGTACAGCCTGCGAAAAACTGTTTTTT. Supplemented by reference TRBV7-7 and TRBJ1-4, the full variable domain reads GAGVSQSPRYKVTKRGQDVTLRCDPISSHATLYWYQQALGQGPEFLTYFNYEAQPDKSGLPSDRFSAERPEGSISTLTIQRTEQRDSAMYRCASSLLPSTACEKLFFGSGTQLSVL.

The V gene is TRBV27, the J gene TRBJ2-1, with TRBD1 matching over 8 bases. Germline V gene lookup returns CDR1 MNHEY and CDR2 SMNVEV (reference sequence). This CDR3 is 19 amino acids long. V dropped 2 bases and J dropped 0; count of bases not matched to a gene: 12. In DNA form, the CDR3 reads TGTGCCAGCAGTTTACCCCCAGGGGGCGTAGGAATCTCCTACAATGAGCAGTTCTTC. Translated, it gives CASSLPPGGVGISYNEQFF.

The chain links TRBV13 to TRBJ1-1, with 8 bases fitting TRBD1. The CDR3 is 15 residues long. V shed 0 bases, J shed 5 bases, and the junction held 5 bases outside the gene matches. From germline, CDR1 is PRHDT and CDR2 FYEKMQ (reference sequence). Here the CDR3 reads CASSLGGQGRTEAFF. CDR3 coding DNA: TGTGCCAGCAGCTTAGGAGGACAGGGAAGGACTGAAGCTTTCTTT.

This rearrangement joins TRBV4-2 to TRBJ2-5; D uncertain. The germline V gene has CDR1 LGHNA and CDR2 YNFKEQ. Between the trimmed V and J ends, which lost 1 base and 7 bases, there was a span of 10 bases. The CDR3 has 13 amino acids. The chain's CDR3 is CASSQVGPGTQYF. The CDR3 DNA is TGTGCCAGCAGCCAAGTTGGCCCGGGGACCCAGTACTTC.

The gene calls are TRBV7-2 and TRBJ2-1; D may be TRBD2 (5 bases). The CDR3 spans 17 residues. Trimming left V 2 bases short and J 0 bases short, with 14 bases between. CDR1 is SGHTA, CDR2 FQGNSA, per germline. The DNA of the CDR3 is TGTGCCAGCAGCTTAATTGGAGTTGGGAGCTCCTACAATGAGCAGTTCTTC. Amino acid sequence: CASSLIGVGSSYNEQFF. Full variable domain (rest looked up from reference TRBV7-2 and TRBJ2-1): GAGVSQSPSNKVTEKGKDVELRCDPISGHTALYWYRQSLGQGLEFLIYFQGNSAPDKSGLPSDRFSAERTGGSVSTLTIQRTQQEDSAVYLCASSLIGVGSSYNEQFFGPGTRLTVL.

The chain links TRBV9 to TRBJ2-3; D uncertain. The CDR3 extends over 15 amino acids. The V and J ends lost 3 bases and 7 bases respectively, with 18 bases between them. Looked up from germline, CDR1 is SGDLS and CDR2 is YYNGEE. The CDR3 here is CASSETGGPLNTQYF. As DNA, the CDR3 is TGTGCCAGCAGCGAGACGGGTGGGCCGCTAAATACGCAGTATTTT. Supplemented by reference TRBV9 and TRBJ2-3, the full variable domain reads DSGVTQTPKHLITATGQRVTLRCSPRSGDLSVYWYQQSLDQGLQFLIQYYNGEERAKGNILERFSAQQFPDLHSELNLSSLELGDSALYFCASSETGGPLNTQYFGPGTRLTVL.

The rearrangement joins TRBV6-5 to TRBJ2-5; a weak D match, TRBD2 (6 bases). Germline V gene sequence: CDR1 MNHEY, CDR2 SVGAGI. This CDR3 has 14 amino acids. V was shortened by 7 bases and J by 0 bases, with 12 bases between the two germline ends. CDR3 loop: CASTSGGNQETQYF. As DNA, the CDR3 is TGTGCCAGCACAAGCGGAGGGAACCAAGAGACCCAGTACTTC.

The chain combines TRBV5-1 with TRBJ1-6; weak D call: TRBD1 (6 bases). Trimming pared 2 bases from V and 9 bases from J, leaving 18 bases between. Germline assignment: CDR1 SGHRS and CDR2 YFSETQ. CDR3 length: 16 amino acids. The CDR3 loop reads CASSLYRTDRGSPLHF. CDR3 sequence (DNA): TGCGCCAGCAGCTTATATCGGACAGATCGGGGTTCACCCCTCCACTTT. The variable domain in full, with the rest retrieved from reference TRBV5-1 and TRBJ1-6, is KAGVTQTPRYLIKTRGQQVTLSCSPISGHRSVSWYQQTPGQGLQFLFEYFSETQRNKGNFPGRFSGRQFSNSRSEMNVSTLELGDSALYLCASSLYRTDRGSPLHFGNGTRLTVT.

The chain has TRBV29-1 and TRBJ1-2; D remains unclear. Between the trimmed V and J ends, which lost 0 bases and 7 bases, there was a span of 12 bases. From germline, CDR1 is SQVTM and CDR2 ANQGSEA. The CDR3 contains 13 residues. CDR3 nucleotides: TGCAGCGTTGAAGATCTACCTCTCCCTGGCTACACCTTC. It encodes CSVEDLPLPGYTF. The variable domain in full, with the rest retrieved from reference TRBV29-1 and TRBJ1-2, is SAVISQKPSRDICQRGTSLTIQCQVDSQVTMMFWYRQQPGQSLTLIATANQGSEATYESGFVIDKFPISRPNLTFSTLTVSNMSPEDSSIYLCSVEDLPLPGYTFGSGTRLTVV.

This chain connects TRBV7-9 to TRBJ2-1, with 10 nucleotides matching TRBD2. CDR3 size: 18 residues. Germline lookup yields CDR1 SEHNR and CDR2 FQNEAQ (reference sequence). Losses at the gene ends were 6 bases for V and 5 bases for J; bases not matched to a gene: 16. The CDR3 spells CASRQRPRLAGTHNEQFF. The CDR3 bases are TGTGCCAGCAGACAGCGCCCGAGACTAGCGGGCACACACAATGAGCAGTTCTTC.

This clonotype was seen more than once but under ten times. The rearrangement links TRBV7-9 to TRBJ2-7, with D tentatively TRBD1 or TRBD2 (5 bases each). Trimming took 6 bases from V and 1 from J, leaving 13 bases between them. This CDR3 has 14 amino acids. The V gene's germline CDR1 is SEHNR and CDR2 FQNEAQ (reference sequence). This chain's CDR3 is CASRRRDGSYEQYF. The CDR3 DNA sequence: TGTGCCAGCAGACGAAGGGACGGTTCCTACGAGCAGTACTTC.

The rearrangement joins TRBV30 to TRBJ1-1; maybe TRBD1 (6 bases). Trimming took off 3 bases at V and 8 bases at J, with 13 bases between the two ends. Germline CDR1 reads GTSNPN; CDR2 reads SVGIG (reference sequence). This CDR3 is built from 12 residues. This chain's CDR3 is CAWRGYREEAFF. As DNA, the CDR3 is TGTGCCTGGAGGGGGTACAGGGAGGAAGCTTTCTTT.

V usage is TRBV7-2 and J usage is TRBJ1-2; tentative D call: TRBD1 (5 bases). V lost 5 bases and J lost 4, with 14 bases in between. Germline V lookup: CDR1 SGHTA, CDR2 FQGNSA. The CDR3 consists of 14 residues. CDR3 coding DNA: TGTGCCAGCAGCCTCGACAGAGACCTCTATGGCTACACCTTC. This sequence encodes CASSLDRDLYGYTF. Based on the CDR3 plus reference TRBV7-2 and TRBJ1-2, the full variable domain is GAGVSQSPSNKVTEKGKDVELRCDPISGHTALYWYRQSLGQGLEFLIYFQGNSAPDKSGLPSDRFSAERTGGSVSTLTIQRTQQEDSAVYLCASSLDRDLYGYTFGSGTRLTVV.

The chain is built from TRBV5-1 and TRBJ2-7; no firm D call. V lost 4 bases, J lost 0 bases, and 11 bases lay in between. This CDR3 spans 14 amino acids. CDR1 and CDR2 (germline): SGHRS, YFSETQ. Here the CDR3 DNA reads TGCGCCAGCAGCCCAACTACGAGCTCCTACGAGCAGTACTTC. This codes for CASSPTTSSYEQYF.

This clonotype was seen a few times. The chain has TRBV6-2 or TRBV6-3 and TRBJ2-7, with 7 bases lining up with TRBD1. The trim removed 4 bases at V and 5 bases at J, leaving 8 bases unmatched. Looked up from germline, CDR1 is MNHEY and CDR2 is SVGEGT. The CDR3 has 14 residues. The CDR3 nucleotides read TGTGCCAGCAGTTCCCACAGGGGAAACGACGAGCAGTACTTC. It encodes CASSSHRGNDEQYF.

The chain carries TRBV7-9 and TRBJ1-5; tentatively, D is TRBD1 (6 bases). V lost 4 bases to trimming and J lost 4 bases, with 14 bases between them. The CDR3 is 15 amino acids. Germline CDR1 and CDR2: SEHNR and FQNEAQ (reference sequence). The CDR3 nucleotides read TGTGCCAGCAGCTCAACTGGGGGCAAGAATCAGCCCCAGCATTTT. Translation gives CASSSTGGKNQPQHF.

The chain has TRBV27 and TRBJ2-7; D is perhaps TRBD2 (5 bases). The V and J ends lost 6 bases and 9 bases respectively, with 21 bases between them. Germline CDR1 MNHEY, CDR2 SMNVEV (reference sequence). This CDR3 is 14 amino acids long. The CDR3 DNA sequence: TGTGCCAGCAGCCCCCGGGGTTTCGGAGACGGGCAGTACTTC. Encoded protein: CASSPRGFGDGQYF.

The rearrangement uses TRBV27 and TRBJ1-2, with 7 bases matching TRBD1. Germline CDR1 reads MNHEY; CDR2 reads SMNVEV (reference sequence). J was trimmed by 7 bases and V by 2 bases; bases with no gene match: 10. CDR3 length: 15 residues. DNA of the CDR3: TGTGCCAGCAGTTTACGCCCGACAGGGAACATTGGCTACACCTTC. Translation: CASSLRPTGNIGYTF.

The DNA of the CDR3 is TGTGCCAGCAGTTTAGTCTCTCTAGAGGTCGGGGAGCTGTTTTTT. Its protein is CASSLVSLEVGELFF. This chain joins TRBV12-3 or TRBV12-4 and TRBJ2-2; D is uncertain. Deletions cut 1 base from V and 7 bases from J, with 13 bases between. CDR3 length: 15 residues.

The V call is TRBV29-1, the J call TRBJ2-1; no definite D call. Trimming stripped 6 bases from V and 5 bases from J, with 14 bases between. CDR1 is SQVTM, CDR2 ANQGSEA, per germline. The CDR3 loop spans 13 amino acids. The CDR3 DNA reads TGCAGCGTCACGGTTTTCCGGGACAATGAGCAGTTCTTC. Translating it yields CSVTVFRDNEQFF.

The chain recombines TRBV6-6 with TRBJ1-2; a weak D match, TRBD1 (6 bases). The CDR3 length is 12 residues. Trimming took off 2 bases at V and 10 bases at J, with 11 bases between the two ends. CDR1 and CDR2 from the germline V gene are MNHNY and SVGAGI (reference sequence). CDR3 loop: CASSYGQNNYTF. The CDR3 bases are TGTGCCAGCAGTTACGGACAGAATAACTACACCTTC.